Shown below are 30 T cell receptor beta chains from a single sample sequenced in a study of cytomegalovirus exposure and HLA in healthy donors. In the PCR, 60 Vbeta and 13 Jbeta primers were used. Method: immunoSEQ multiplex PCR; TCRdb's copy keeps in-frame clones and lacks some. Of a few hundred thousand clones in the sample, approximately 84% were seen once. The specimen was PBMCs. These receptors were taken from a woman aged 40-49 years in good health and CMV-seropositive.

The J gene is TRBJ2-3, the V gene TRBV7-8; maybe TRBD1 (5 bases). Trimming cost V 6 bases and J 3 bases, with 16 bases left between them. CDR1 is SGHVS, CDR2 FQNEAQ, per germline. The CDR3 spans 15 residues. Here the CDR3 DNA reads TGTGCCAGCAGGCCTAAGACTCAGGGAACAGATACGCAGTATTTT. This translates into CASRPKTQGTDTQYF.

The J gene is TRBJ2-1, the V gene TRBV11-2, with 13 bases that match TRBD2. The germline V gene encodes CDR1 SGHAT and CDR2 FQNNGV. This CDR3 has 15 residues. J was trimmed by 6 bases and V by 5 bases; bases with no gene match: 4. CDR3 sequence reads: CASSPRTSGSNEQFF. The CDR3, as DNA: TGTGCCAGCAGCCCCCGGACTAGCGGGAGCAATGAGCAGTTCTTC.

The V gene is TRBV4-1, the J gene TRBJ2-3, with 10 bases aligning to TRBD2. Germline lookup yields CDR1 MGHRA and CDR2 YSYEKL. The J segment lost 5 bases and the V segment lost 2 bases, leaving 7 bases of the junction unmatched. The CDR3 is 16 amino acids. The CDR3 DNA is TGCGCCAGCAGCCAAAGCGGGAGGGCGGTCATAGATACGCAGTATTTT. The encoded protein is CASSQSGRAVIDTQYF.

The chain has TRBV7-2 and TRBJ1-1; D uncertain. Germline CDR1 and CDR2: SGHTA and FQGNSA. The CDR3 contains 13 residues. V lost 5 bases to trimming and J lost 6 bases, with 13 bases between them. Here the CDR3 reads CASSLAGKAEAFF. The CDR3 bases are TGTGCCAGCAGCCTCGCGGGGAAGGCTGAAGCTTTCTTT.

The chain joins TRBV15 to TRBJ2-5; 9 bases line up with TRBD1. The J segment lost 4 bases and the V segment lost 3 bases, leaving 3 bases of the junction unmatched. Germline values: CDR1 LNHNV, CDR2 YYDKDF (reference sequence). CDR3 length: 14 amino acids. The CDR3 nucleotides read TGTGCCACCAGCAGGGACAGGGGTGCAGAGACCCAGTACTTC. Amino acid sequence: CATSRDRGAETQYF.

The CDR3: CSAAGSNYGYTF. In nucleotides, the CDR3 is TGCAGCGCCGCCGGTAGTAACTATGGCTACACCTTC. This chain links TRBV29-1 with TRBJ1-2; D is uncertain. Trimming removed 7 bases at V and 1 base at J, with 10 bases between. Germline V CDR1 and CDR2: SQVTM, ANQGSEA. The CDR3 is 12 amino acids.

The rearrangement joins TRBV7-2 to TRBJ2-7, with 8 bases that match TRBD2. Trimming removed 2 bases from V and 0 bases from J; junction bases left unmatched: 6. The germline V gene has CDR1 SGHTA and CDR2 FQGNSA. CDR3 length: 16 residues. CDR3 residues: CASSLKAGGSSYEQYF. CDR3 nucleotides: TGTGCCAGCAGCTTAAAGGCGGGAGGTTCCTCCTACGAGCAGTACTTC.

This clone has more than one count but fewer than ten. The V gene is TRBV7-8, the J gene TRBJ2-7; no reliable D call. Germline lookup yields CDR1 SGHVS and CDR2 FQNEAQ. The CDR3 sequence is 12 residues long. V was clipped by 4 bases and J by 6 bases, with 10 bases between them. The CDR3 coding sequence is TGTGCCAGCAGCTCATTCATGTCCGAGCAGTACTTC. Encoded protein: CASSSFMSEQYF.

This sequence joins TRBV19 and TRBJ1-1; D ambiguous. This CDR3 spans 15 amino acids. Looked up from germline, CDR1 is LNHDA and CDR2 is SQIVND (reference sequence). V dropped 7 bases and J dropped 8 bases, with 23 bases sitting between them. CDR3 DNA: TGTGCCAGTACCCCCCCCTCTGTCGTGGTTAGCGAAGCTTTCTTT. It is translated as CASTPPSVVVSEAFF.

The rearrangement joins TRBV7-9 to TRBJ2-3; 9 positions match TRBD2. The CDR3 covers 17 residues. Per germline, CDR1 SEHNR and CDR2 FQNEAQ (reference sequence). After removal of 1 base from V and 1 base from J, the junction contained 6 bases not matched to a gene. The CDR3 here is CASSLEERLAGTDTQYF. The CDR3, as DNA: TGTGCCAGCAGCTTAGAGGAACGACTAGCGGGCACAGATACGCAGTATTTT.

This clone was observed once. The chain is built from TRBV27 and TRBJ2-1; D unresolved. The germline V gene encodes CDR1 MNHEY and CDR2 SMNVEV (reference sequence). Trimming left V 2 bases short and J 5 bases short, with 13 bases between. This CDR3 contains 15 residues. The DNA of the CDR3 is TGTGCCAGCAGTTTAGTCCCCGTACTCCACAATGAGCAGTTCTTC. This encodes CASSLVPVLHNEQFF.

The chain couples TRBV30 to TRBJ1-4; no reliable D call. V was shortened by 2 bases and J by 0 bases, with 16 bases between the two germline ends. Germline V CDR1 and CDR2: GTSNPN, SVGIG (reference sequence). There are 17 residues in the CDR3. CDR3 DNA sequence: TGTGCCTGGAGTCGGTCCCGGGGAGGAGCAACTAATGAAAAACTGTTTTTT. Amino acid sequence: CAWSRSRGGATNEKLFF.

This chain links TRBV5-4 with TRBJ2-5; D is perhaps TRBD2 (7 bases). The CDR3 runs to 14 residues. In germline, CDR1 is SGHNT, CDR2 YYREEE (reference sequence). Trimming removed 4 bases from V and 1 base from J, with 11 bases in between. CDR3 in DNA: TGTGCCAGCAGCCGGGGGGCCCTCCAAGAGACCCAGTACTTC. Encoded protein: CASSRGALQETQYF. The full variable domain, with the rest looked up from reference TRBV5-4 and TRBJ2-5, is ETGVTQSPTHLIKTRGQQVTLRCSSQSGHNTVSWYQQALGQGPQFIFQYYREEENGRGNFPPRFSGLQFPNYSSELNVNALELDDSALYLCASSRGALQETQYFGPGTRLLVL.

In DNA, the CDR3 is TGTGCCAGCAGCTTACAGGGGTCCGCCGGGGAGCTGTTTTTT. Its translation: CASSLQGSAGELFF. The chain is built from TRBV7-2 and TRBJ2-2, with D perhaps matching TRBD1 (6 bases). From germline, CDR1 is SGHTA and CDR2 FQGNSA. V was cut by 2 bases and J by 6 bases, with 10 bases left in between. The CDR3 spans 14 residues.

This sequence joins TRBV30 and TRBJ1-1, with D possibly TRBD1 on 6 matching bases. Germline V CDR1 and CDR2: GTSNPN, SVGIG (reference sequence). This CDR3 comprises 14 residues. Deletions cut 8 bases from V and 6 bases from J, with 22 bases between. The CDR3 sequence is CATRTSGGPAEAFF. The CDR3 DNA reads TGTGCCACCAGAACGTCGGGGGGGCCGGCTGAAGCTTTCTTT.

The DNA for the CDR3 is TGTGCCAGCAGCTTAGTGGTAGGGGGCACTGAAGCTTTCTTT. Encoded protein: CASSLVVGGTEAFF. The chain links TRBV7-2 to TRBJ1-1; TRBD1 is a possible D gene (6 bases). V was pared by 1 base and J by 4 bases, with 10 bases between. The CDR3 is made up of 14 amino acids. CDR1 and CDR2 from the germline V gene are SGHTA and FQGNSA.

This chain uses TRBV28 with TRBJ2-7, with 9 nucleotides matching TRBD1. V lost 1 base, J lost 4 bases, and 5 bases stayed unmatched. The CDR3 covers 15 residues. Germline values: CDR1 MDHEN, CDR2 SYDVKM. CDR3 DNA sequence: TGTGCCAGCAGTTTATCGGGACAGGGTGGTTACGAGCAGTACTTC. It encodes CASSLSGQGGYEQYF. Complete variable domain (other parts from reference TRBV28 and TRBJ2-7): DVKVTQSSRYLVKRTGEKVFLECVQDMDHENMFWYRQDPGLGLRLIYFSYDVKMKEKGDIPEGYSVSREKKERFSLILESASTNQTSMYLCASSLSGQGGYEQYFGPGTRLTVT.

Turning to this clone: Other DNA sequences in this specimen translate into the identical CDR3. The chain employs TRBV30 and TRBJ2-4; TRBD2 aligns across 11 bases. The germline gives CDR1 GTSNPN, CDR2 SVGIG (reference sequence). Trimming cost V 2 bases and J 0 bases; bases outside gene matches: 6. The CDR3 loop spans 17 amino acids. CDR3 sequence: CAWSLPGTSGAKNIQYF. The CDR3 nucleotides are TGTGCCTGGAGTTTACCCGGGACTAGCGGAGCCAAAAACATTCAGTACTTC.

This sequence joins TRBV18 and TRBJ1-5; D possibly corresponds to TRBD1 (6 bases). Germline CDR1 KGHSH, CDR2 LQKENI. The CDR3 spans 14 residues. With 4 bases removed from V and 6 bases from J, the gap between germline ends came to 13 bases. This CDR3 is CASSQQGFGQPQHF. CDR3 DNA: TGTGCCAGCTCACAACAGGGTTTCGGTCAGCCCCAGCATTTT.

The chain combines TRBV7-9 with TRBJ2-1; D not certain. Deletions cut 3 bases from V and 5 bases from J, with 11 bases between. Germline CDR1 is SEHNR and CDR2 is FQNEAQ (reference sequence). This CDR3 spans 14 amino acids. The CDR3 here is CASSFASTHNEQFF. In DNA, the CDR3 is TGTGCCAGCAGCTTCGCTAGTACACACAATGAGCAGTTCTTC. Supplemented by reference TRBV7-9 and TRBJ2-1, the full variable domain reads DTGVSQNPRHKITKRGQNVTFRCDPISEHNRLYWYRQTLGQGPEFLTYFQNEAQLEKSRLLSDRFSAERPKGSFSTLEIQRTEQGDSAMYLCASSFASTHNEQFFGPGTRLTVL.

The rearrangement uses TRBV25-1 and TRBJ2-7; D is perhaps TRBD1 (5 bases). Per germline, CDR1 MGHDK and CDR2 SYGVNS. This CDR3 region has 14 residues. V was shortened by 6 bases and J by 2 bases, with 14 bases between the two germline ends. In DNA form, the CDR3 reads TGTGCCAGCAGACCCACAGGTTCCGCCTACGAGCAGTACTTC. The encoded protein is CASRPTGSAYEQYF.

The V and J genes are TRBV4-2 and TRBJ1-3, with 7 bases that match TRBD1. The trim removed 0 bases at V and 0 bases at J, leaving 8 bases unmatched. Looked up from germline, CDR1 is LGHNA and CDR2 is YNFKEQ. The CDR3 is 18 amino acids. Here the CDR3 reads CASSQDGRPGGSGNTIYF. The CDR3 nucleotides are TGTGCCAGCAGCCAAGATGGAAGGCCAGGGGGCTCTGGAAACACCATATATTTT.

This chain connects TRBV19 to TRBJ1-5; perhaps TRBD1 as D (5 bases). This CDR3 is 14 amino acids long. Germline loops: CDR1 LNHDA, CDR2 SQIVND (reference sequence). V was clipped by 8 bases and J by 0 bases, with 11 bases between them. The CDR3, as DNA: TGTGCCAGTCAGGGAGGATATAGCAATCAGCCCCAGCATTTT. Translating it yields CASQGGYSNQPQHF.

V gene TRBV19 combines with J gene TRBJ2-1, with 14 bases identical to TRBD2. After removal of 4 bases from V and 8 bases from J, the junction contained 4 bases not matched to a gene. The CDR3 spans 15 residues. CDR1 is LNHDA, CDR2 SQIVND, per germline (reference sequence). The DNA of the CDR3 is TGTGCCAGTAGTAGACTAGCGGGAGGGGGCGATGAGCAGTTCTTC. Its translation is CASSRLAGGGDEQFF.

This sequence joins TRBV29-1 and TRBJ1-2, with D unclear. Trimming pared 0 bases from V and 3 bases from J, leaving 2 bases between. The germline gives CDR1 SQVTM, CDR2 ANQGSEA. This CDR3 is built from 11 residues. The CDR3 nucleotides are TGCAGCGTTGAAGACTACTATGGCTACACCTTC. This encodes CSVEDYYGYTF. Looking up the rest from reference TRBV29-1 and TRBJ1-2 gives the full variable domain: SAVISQKPSRDICQRGTSLTIQCQVDSQVTMMFWYRQQPGQSLTLIATANQGSEATYESGFVIDKFPISRPNLTFSTLTVSNMSPEDSSIYLCSVEDYYGYTFGSGTRLTVV.

This chain joins TRBV4-3 and TRBJ1-2; 8 bases line up with TRBD1. The germline V gene has CDR1 LGHNA and CDR2 YSLEER. Trimming at V came to 4 bases and at J to 8 bases, leaving 9 bases not matched to a gene. The CDR3 totals 14 residues. The CDR3 DNA sequence: TGCGCCAGCAGCCCTAGGACAGGGCTTGAAGGCTACACCTTC. Residues: CASSPRTGLEGYTF.

In regard to this clone: Mismatch with germline at one junction end may stem from a read error. The J gene is TRBJ2-1, the V gene TRBV7-9, with TRBD2 identical over 7 bases. Germline V lookup: CDR1 SEHNR, CDR2 FQNEAQ (reference sequence). The CDR3 runs to 16 residues. CDR3: CSSSLGGGSSYNEQFF. CDR3 DNA sequence: TGTTCCAGCAGCTTAGGAGGCGGGAGCTCCTACAATGAGCAGTTCTTC.

This clone has only a few counts. The genes are TRBV9 and TRBJ2-2; TRBD2 matches 8 bases. Germline-derived CDR1 and CDR2 are SGDLS and YYNGEE. With 3 bases clipped from V and 4 bases from J, the junction kept 14 bases outside the gene matches. CDR3 length: 18 residues. The CDR3 nucleotides read TGTGCCAGCAGCGGACCATGGGGGCGGGAGGCCCCCACCGGGGAGCTGTTTTTT. Translation gives CASSGPWGREAPTGELFF. The full variable domain, in which reference TRBV9 and TRBJ2-2 provide the parts outside the CDR3, is DSGVTQTPKHLITATGQRVTLRCSPRSGDLSVYWYQQSLDQGLQFLIQYYNGEERAKGNILERFSAQQFPDLHSELNLSSLELGDSALYFCASSGPWGREAPTGELFFGEGSRLTVL.

The chain carries TRBV6-5 and TRBJ2-7, with TRBD1 identical over 11 bases. CDR3 length: 14 amino acids. The trim removed 4 bases at V and 3 bases at J, leaving 2 bases unmatched. CDR1 and CDR2 (germline): MNHEY, SVGAGI. CDR3: CASSWGQGVYEQYF. As DNA, the CDR3 is TGTGCCAGCAGTTGGGGACAGGGGGTCTACGAGCAGTACTTC.

This clone appeared a single time. Distinct nucleotide sequences in the sample also encode this CDR3. V is TRBV18 and J is TRBJ1-1; perhaps TRBD1 as D (6 bases). The CDR3 runs 13 residues. The V end lost 6 bases, the J end lost 1 base, and 9 bases lay between the germline ends. Germline V gene sequence: CDR1 KGHSH, CDR2 LQKENI. In DNA form, the CDR3 reads TGTGCCAGCTCCCAGGGACAGAACACTGAAGCTTTCTTT. Its protein product is CASSQGQNTEAFF. Full variable domain (rest looked up from reference TRBV18 and TRBJ1-1): NAGVMQNPRHLVRRRGQEARLRCSPMKGHSHVYWYRQLPEEGLKFMVYLQKENIIDESGMPKERFSAEFPKEGPSILRIQQVVRGDSAAYFCASSQGQNTEAFFGQGTRLTVV.